The 17 T cell receptor beta chains below were found in one sample sequenced in a study of control samples from healthy donors and cancer patients. Assay: immunoSEQ multiplex PCR; the TCRdb copy retains only in-frame clones and omits some. The data contain around 19,000 clones, 84% of them singletons. The material sequenced was PBMCs. The receptors stem from a woman in her sixties or seventies with lung cancer.

The chain employs TRBV12-3 or TRBV12-4 and TRBJ1-2; D may be TRBD1 (5 bases). The length of the CDR3 is 13 residues. V gave up 4 bases and J gave up 0 bases, with 6 bases separating them. Written as DNA, the CDR3 is TGTGCCAGCAGTTCGACAGCTAACTATGGCTACACCTTC. This codes for CASSSTANYGYTF.

This chain connects TRBV19 to TRBJ2-3; 9 positions agree with TRBD2. The CDR3 loop spans 15 amino acids. The V gene end was trimmed by 5 bases and the J gene end by 6 bases; junction bases not matched to a gene: 9. The germline V gene has CDR1 LNHDA and CDR2 SQIVND (reference sequence). The DNA for the CDR3 is TGTGCCAGTAGTCCGTTAGCGGGAGTAACGGATACGCAGTATTTT. Its protein is CASSPLAGVTDTQYF.

This clone was counted once. The chain uses TRBV7-3 and TRBJ2-1; D may be TRBD2 (6 bases). V lost 1 base and J lost 6, with 13 bases in between. Germline CDR1 and CDR2: SGHTA and FQGTGA. The CDR3 extends over 15 amino acids. CDR3 sequence reads: CASSLRSGGANEQFF. As DNA, the CDR3 is TGTGCCAGCAGCTTAAGGTCGGGCGGGGCCAATGAGCAGTTCTTC.

The V gene is TRBV10-3, the J gene TRBJ2-5; maybe TRBD1 (5 bases). The V end lost 3 bases, the J end lost 4 bases, and 12 bases lay between the germline ends. CDR3 length: 14 amino acids. Germline V lookup: CDR1 ENHRY, CDR2 SYGVKD. CDR3 amino acids: CAISDSGIRETQYF. DNA of the CDR3: TGTGCCATCAGTGACTCAGGGATTCGAGAGACCCAGTACTTC.

The J gene is TRBJ1-5, the V gene TRBV7-8; D may be TRBD1 (5 bases). Germline CDR1 is SGHVS and CDR2 is FQNEAQ. The CDR3 is made up of 15 amino acids. V was pared by 4 bases and J by 0 bases, with 10 bases between. The CDR3 sequence: CASSSQGLSNQPQHF. In nucleotides, the CDR3 is TGTGCCAGCAGCTCCCAGGGACTTAGCAATCAGCCCCAGCATTTT.

The rearrangement uses TRBV5-1 and TRBJ2-1; 9 bases map to TRBD2. CDR1 and CDR2 from the germline V gene are SGHRS and YFSETQ. The CDR3 is made up of 20 amino acids. With V trimmed by 1 base and J by 6 bases, 20 bases remained unmatched. The CDR3 reads CASSLPGRASGTPSSNEQFF. CDR3 sequence (DNA): TGCGCCAGCAGCTTGCCAGGGAGGGCTAGCGGGACACCTTCGTCCAATGAGCAGTTCTTC. Together with reference TRBV5-1 and TRBJ2-1, the CDR3 gives the full variable domain: KAGVTQTPRYLIKTRGQQVTLSCSPISGHRSVSWYQQTPGQGLQFLFEYFSETQRNKGNFPGRFSGRQFSNSRSEMNVSTLELGDSALYLCASSLPGRASGTPSSNEQFFGPGTRLTVL.

V usage is TRBV30 and J usage is TRBJ2-3; the match to TRBD2 covers 10 bases. V was pared by 3 bases and J by 1 base, with 13 bases of the junction left unmatched. CDR1 is GTSNPN, CDR2 SVGIG, per germline (reference sequence). This CDR3 contains 18 residues. The CDR3 bases are TGTGCCTGGAGGGTCAGGCTAGCGGGAGTTACCCGCACAGATACGCAGTATTTT. This codes for CAWRVRLAGVTRTDTQYF. Supplemented by reference TRBV30 and TRBJ2-3, the full variable domain reads SQTIHQWPATLVQPVGSPLSLECTVEGTSNPNLYWYRQAAGRGLQLLFYSVGIGQISSEVPQNLSASRPQDRQFILSSKKLLLSDSGFYLCAWRVRLAGVTRTDTQYFGPGTRLTVL.

The CDR3 protein is CASSRGGNQPQHF. CDR3 DNA sequence: TGTGCCAGCAGCCGGGGGGGGAATCAGCCCCAGCATTTT. V and J are TRBV11-3 and TRBJ1-5, with D maybe TRBD1 (5 bases). Trimming stripped 5 bases from V and 4 bases from J, with 9 bases between. Germline CDR1 and CDR2: SGHNT and YENEEA. This CDR3 is 13 amino acids long.

This clone turned up a few times. V gene TRBV12-5 combines with J gene TRBJ2-2; 9 nucleotides agree with TRBD2. The V segment lost 4 bases and the J segment 2 bases; nucleotides outside the gene matches: 8. This CDR3 is built from 17 residues. Germline CDR1 LGHNT, CDR2 FRNRAP. CDR3 loop: CASGSTFLAGNTGELFF. DNA of the CDR3: TGTGCTAGTGGTTCCACCTTTCTAGCGGGAAACACCGGGGAGCTGTTTTTT.

The chain recombines TRBV28 with TRBJ1-3; perhaps TRBD1 as D (5 bases). The CDR3 contains 14 residues. Germline V gene sequence: CDR1 MDHEN, CDR2 SYDVKM. The V gene lost 8 bases and the J gene lost 7 bases, with 18 bases spanning the gap. CDR3 loop: CASCPGSLRNTIYF. CDR3 in DNA: TGTGCCAGCTGCCCAGGGAGTCTCAGGAACACCATATATTTT.

This chain uses TRBV6-2 or TRBV6-3 with TRBJ2-3, with TRBD2 identical over 10 bases. The CDR3 contains 15 residues. Germline-derived CDR1 and CDR2 are MNHEY and SVGEGT. Losses at the gene ends were 4 bases for V and 5 bases for J; bases not matched to a gene: 6. DNA for the CDR3: TGTGCCAGCAGTTTTCAGCGGGGGGGTCTAGATACGCAGTATTTT. Its translation is CASSFQRGGLDTQYF.

The DNA of the CDR3 is TGTGCCAGCAGTTACTCGATTCCCCGGACTAGTACGAACACCGGGGAGCTGTTTTTT. This gives the protein CASSYSIPRTSTNTGELFF. The chain employs TRBV6-2 or TRBV6-3 and TRBJ2-2, with TRBD2 matching over 7 bases. The CDR3 sequence is 19 residues long. Trimming cost V 0 bases and J 0 bases; bases outside gene matches: 10. CDR1 is MNHEY and CDR2 is SVGEGT in the germline V gene.

There are a few counts of this clone. This chain uses TRBV3-1 (or the pseudogene TRBV3-2) with TRBJ2-3; 7 bases agree with TRBD2. The CDR3 extends over 14 amino acids. In germline, CDR1 is LGHDT, CDR2 YNNKEL (reference sequence). J gave up 6 bases and V 4 bases, and 7 bases lay outside the gene matches. CDR3 region: CASSRGGSFDTQYF. The CDR3 DNA reads TGTGCCAGCAGCCGGGGCGGGAGCTTCGATACGCAGTATTTT.

This clone was seen only a few times. The chain joins TRBV24-1 to TRBJ2-3; 8 nucleotides agree with TRBD2. CDR1 and CDR2 (germline): KGHDR, SFDVKD. V shed 7 bases, J shed 5 bases, and the junction held 7 bases outside the gene matches. The CDR3 runs to 14 residues. The CDR3 protein is CATSAGLAGDTQYF. The CDR3 DNA sequence: TGTGCCACCAGCGCCGGGCTAGCGGGAGATACGCAGTATTTT.

J is TRBJ2-1 and V is TRBV5-4; possibly TRBD2 for D (6 bases). CDR3 size: 15 residues. Germline assignment: CDR1 SGHNT and CDR2 YYREEE (reference sequence). V was clipped by 0 bases and J by 8 bases, with 15 bases between them. The CDR3 DNA reads TGTGCCAGCAGCTTGGAGGACTCCCCGGGAGATGAGCAGTTCTTC. This sequence encodes CASSLEDSPGDEQFF.

This chain joins TRBV11-2 and TRBJ2-2; TRBD2 is a possible D gene (6 bases). V shed 5 bases and J shed 2 bases, with 15 bases lying between them. CDR3 length: 16 residues. Germline V gives CDR1 SGHAT, CDR2 FQNNGV. The CDR3 DNA reads as TGTGCCAGCAGCCCGGTGGGGGGAAGTAACACCGGGGAGCTGTTTTTT. Translating gives CASSPVGGSNTGELFF.

V gene TRBV12-3 or TRBV12-4 combines with J gene TRBJ2-3; D possibly corresponds to TRBD2 (6 bases). V lost 0 bases, J lost 8 bases, and 6 bases lay in between. The CDR3 totals 12 residues. Here the CDR3 reads CASSLAGGTQYF. Here the CDR3 DNA reads TGTGCCAGCAGTTTAGCGGGGGGTACGCAGTATTTT.